The subject of this entry is one T cell receptor beta chain. V lost 1 base, J lost 4 bases, and 10 bases stayed unmatched. CDR1 and CDR2 (germline): LGHNA, YNFKEQ. The CDR3 consists of 19 residues. This sample stems from a study of T-cell memory formation after mild COVID-19. MiXCR, run by TCRdb on the 5' RACE reads, gives a single entry per CDR3 protein. This table holds fewer than 95,000 distinct CDR3 sequences, 13% found once. The specimen sequenced was PBMCs or a T cell subset sorted from them (not recorded which). The genes are TRBV4-2 and TRBJ2-2; TRBD2 matches 12 bases. The clonotype originates from an adult woman who had mild COVID-19 (a few samples of this study predate the infection). Cell type and time point are not known. CDR3 amino acids: CASSQGGLAGGRRTGELFF. DNA of the CDR3: TGTGCCAGCAGCCAAGGCGGGCTAGCGGGAGGGAGGCGCACCGGGGAGCTGTTTTTT.